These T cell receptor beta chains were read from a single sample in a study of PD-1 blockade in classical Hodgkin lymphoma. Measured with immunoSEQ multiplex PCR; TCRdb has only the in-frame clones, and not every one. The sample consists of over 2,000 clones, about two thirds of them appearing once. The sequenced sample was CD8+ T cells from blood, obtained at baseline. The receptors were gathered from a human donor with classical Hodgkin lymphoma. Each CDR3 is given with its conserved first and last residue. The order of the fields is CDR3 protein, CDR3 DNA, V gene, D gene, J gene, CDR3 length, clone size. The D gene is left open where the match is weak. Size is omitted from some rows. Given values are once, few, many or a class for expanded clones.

CASSYAVLNTEAFF | TGTGCCAGCAGTTACGCAGTCCTGAACACTGAAGCTTTCTTT | TRBV6-6 | . | TRBJ1-1 | 14 | .
CASSVDQGKDIQYF | TGTGCCAGCAGCGTAGACCAGGGGAAGGACATTCAGTACTTC | TRBV6-1 | . | TRBJ2-4 | 14 | .
CASSYRVMNTEAFF | TGTGCCAGCAGCTACAGGGTGATGAACACTGAAGCTTTCTTT | TRBV6-6 | . | TRBJ1-1 | 14 | .
CASSSVRLAGPHNEQFF | TGCGCCAGCAGCTCCGTTAGACTAGCGGGCCCACACAATGAGCAGTTCTTC | TRBV5-1 | TRBD2 | TRBJ2-1 | 17 | once
CASSERVRRFMNTEAFF | TGTGCCAGCAGTGAACGCGTGAGACGGTTTATGAACACTGAAGCTTTCTTT | TRBV6-1 | . | TRBJ1-1 | 17 | .
CASSPGTGATQPQHF | TGTGCCAGCAGTCCCGGGACAGGGGCTACTCAGCCCCAGCATTTT | TRBV6-4 | TRBD1 | TRBJ1-5 | 15 | .
CASSFGYNEQFF | TGTGCCAGCAGCTTCGGTTATAACGAGCAGTTCTTC | TRBV7-2 | . | TRBJ2-1 | 12 | .
CASSPTYNEQFF | TGTGCCAGCAGTCCAACCTACAATGAGCAGTTCTTC | TRBV28 | . | TRBJ2-1 | 12 | .
CASSPPEGSTDTQYF | TGTGCCAGCAGCCCCCCTGAGGGCTCCACAGATACGCAGTATTTT | TRBV28 | . | TRBJ2-3 | 15 | .
CASSQTWGNGNTIYF | TGTGCCAGCAGTCAGACATGGGGGAATGGAAACACCATATATTTT | TRBV5-6 | . | TRBJ1-3 | 15 | .
CASSAPGDLNTEAFF | TGTGCCAGCAGCGCACCCGGGGACCTGAACACTGAAGCTTTCTTT | TRBV5-6 | . | TRBJ1-1 | 15 | .
CASSVTSSYEQYF | TGTGCCAGCAGCGTGACTAGTTCCTACGAGCAGTACTTC | TRBV11-3 | . | TRBJ2-7 | 13 | few
CAISPGTSKLETQYF | TGTGCCATCAGCCCCGGGACTAGCAAATTAGAGACCCAGTACTTC | TRBV10-3 | TRBD2 | TRBJ2-5 | 15 | once
CASSQERGRYGYTF | TGCGCCAGCAGCCAAGAACGTGGCCGGTATGGCTACACCTTC | TRBV4-3 | . | TRBJ1-2 | 14 | few
CASGLAGTGELFF | TGTGCCAGCGGACTAGCGGGAACCGGGGAGCTGTTTTTT | TRBV2 | TRBD2 | TRBJ2-2 | 13 | once
CASSTGTLNTEAFF | TGTGCCAGCAGCACCGGGACACTGAACACTGAAGCTTTCTTT | TRBV2 | . | TRBJ1-1 | 14 | .
CASSFDRNPNEQYF | TGTGCCAGCAGCTTCGACAGGAACCCCAACGAGCAGTACTTC | TRBV7-6 | . | TRBJ2-7 | 14 | .
CASSPPVPNEKLFF | TGTGCCAGCAGCCCTCCGGTACCGAATGAAAAACTGTTTTTT | TRBV7-9 | . | TRBJ1-4 | 14 | .
CASSLEGGLGYGYTF | TGTGCCAGCAGCTTGGAAGGCGGGCTGGGCTATGGCTACACCTTC | TRBV5-4 | . | TRBJ1-2 | 15 | .
CASTGSSYEQYF | TGTGCCAGCACCGGAAGCTCCTACGAGCAGTACTTC | TRBV2 | . | TRBJ2-7 | 12 | .
CASGQGTYEQYF | TGTGCCAGTGGACAGGGCACCTACGAGCAGTACTTC | TRBV7-9 | TRBD1 | TRBJ2-7 | 12 | few
CASSQDAYNEQFF | TGTGCCAGCAGCCAAGATGCATACAATGAGCAGTTCTTC | TRBV4-2 | . | TRBJ2-1 | 13 | .
CASSFHPLELFF | TGTGCCAGCAGTTTCCACCCCTTGGAGCTGTTTTTT | TRBV28 | . | TRBJ2-2 | 12 | .
CASSVDWNTEAFF | TGTGCCAGCAGCGTAGATTGGAACACTGAAGCTTTCTTT | TRBV9 | . | TRBJ1-1 | 13 | few
CASSQDIGGTGGWHNEQFF | TGTGCCAGCAGCCAAGATATAGGTGGGACGGGGGGGTGGCACAATGAGCAGTTCTTC | TRBV14 | TRBD2 | TRBJ2-1 | 19 | .
CASSSESDQETQYF | TGTGCCAGCAGCTCTGAATCGGACCAAGAGACCCAGTACTTC | TRBV7-9 | . | TRBJ2-5 | 14 | .
CASSILERGGDTQYF | TGTGCCAGCAGCATACTGGAGCGCGGGGGGGATACGCAGTATTTT | TRBV11-2 | TRBD2 | TRBJ2-3 | 15 | .
CASSISGSGYNEQFF | TGTGCCAGTAGTATAAGCGGGAGCGGGTACAATGAGCAGTTCTTC | TRBV19 | TRBD2 | TRBJ2-1 | 15 | few
CASSYSWFSDNEQFF | TGTGCCAGCAGTTACTCGTGGTTTAGTGACAATGAGCAGTTCTTC | TRBV6-6 | . | TRBJ2-1 | 15 | few
CASSIWGHTGELFF | TGTGCCAGCAGCATCTGGGGGCACACCGGGGAGCTGTTTTTT | TRBV7-2 | . | TRBJ2-2 | 14 | few
CASNPIWSYNEQFF | TGTGCCAGCAACCCGATTTGGTCCTACAATGAGCAGTTCTTC | TRBV6-6 | . | TRBJ2-1 | 14 | once
CASSLVSPYEQYF | TGTGCCAGCAGCTTGGTTTCTCCCTACGAGCAGTACTTC | TRBV5-5 | . | TRBJ2-7 | 13 | .
CASSEAGWEFAYEQYF | TGTGCCAGCAGTGAAGCGGGGTGGGAGTTCGCCTACGAGCAGTACTTC | TRBV6-1 | . | TRBJ2-7 | 16 | few
CASSPLLFGDLRETQYF | TGTGCCAGCAGCCCCCTCCTCTTCGGCGATCTCCGGGAGACCCAGTACTTC | TRBV12-1 | . | TRBJ2-5 | 17 | .
CASRDRGATTYGYTF | TGTGCCAGCAGGGACAGGGGCGCAACTACATATGGCTACACCTTC | TRBV2 | TRBD1 | TRBJ1-2 | 15 | .
CASSLVEVGGLHINEQFF | TGTGCCAGCAGCTTAGTAGAGGTTGGCGGACTCCACATAAATGAGCAGTTCTTC | TRBV13 | . | TRBJ2-1 | 18 | .
CASRRGYGYTF | TGTGCCAGCAGGAGAGGGTATGGCTACACCTTC | TRBV6-5 | . | TRBJ1-2 | 11 | large
CASSQDGGGRDYNEQFF | TGTGCCAGCAGCCAAGACGGGGGCGGGAGGGACTACAATGAGCAGTTCTTC | TRBV14 | TRBD2 | TRBJ2-1 | 17 | .
CASSLSYPGGTDSPLHF | TGTGCCAGCAGCTTATCATATCCAGGGGGCACCGATTCACCCCTCCACTTT | TRBV7-2 | TRBD1 | TRBJ1-6 | 17 | .